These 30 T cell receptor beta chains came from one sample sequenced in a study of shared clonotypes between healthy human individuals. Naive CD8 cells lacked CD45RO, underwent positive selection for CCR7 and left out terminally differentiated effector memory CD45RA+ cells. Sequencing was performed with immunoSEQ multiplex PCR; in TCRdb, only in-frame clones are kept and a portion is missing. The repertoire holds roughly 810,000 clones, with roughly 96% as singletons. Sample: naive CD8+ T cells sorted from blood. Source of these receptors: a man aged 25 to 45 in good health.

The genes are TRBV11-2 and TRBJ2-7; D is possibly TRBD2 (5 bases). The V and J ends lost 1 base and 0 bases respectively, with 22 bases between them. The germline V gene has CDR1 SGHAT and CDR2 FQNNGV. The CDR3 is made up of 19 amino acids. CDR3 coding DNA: TGTGCCAGCAGCTTAGCGACGGTCACGGGCGGGTCCAGCTCCTACGAGCAGTACTTC. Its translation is CASSLATVTGGSSSYEQYF. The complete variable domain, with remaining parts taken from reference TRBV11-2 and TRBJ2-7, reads EAGVAQSPRYKIIEKRQSVAFWCNPISGHATLYWYQQILGQGPKLLIQFQNNGVVDDSQLPKDRFSAERLKGVDSTLKIQPAKLEDSAVYLCASSLATVTGGSSSYEQYFGPGTRLTVT.

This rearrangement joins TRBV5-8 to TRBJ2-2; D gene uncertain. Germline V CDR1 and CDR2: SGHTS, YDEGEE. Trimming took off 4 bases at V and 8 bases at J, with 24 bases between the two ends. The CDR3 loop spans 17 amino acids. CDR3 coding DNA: TGTGCCAGCAGCCCACCGCTGGAAGTTTCCACCGGGGGGGAGCTGTTTTTT. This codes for CASSPPLEVSTGGELFF. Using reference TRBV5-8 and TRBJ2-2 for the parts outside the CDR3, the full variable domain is EAGVTQSPTHLIKTRGQQATLRCSPISGHTSVYWYQQALGLGLQFLLWYDEGEERNRGNFPPRFSGRQFPNYSSELNVNALELEDSALYLCASSPPLEVSTGGELFFGEGSRLTVL.

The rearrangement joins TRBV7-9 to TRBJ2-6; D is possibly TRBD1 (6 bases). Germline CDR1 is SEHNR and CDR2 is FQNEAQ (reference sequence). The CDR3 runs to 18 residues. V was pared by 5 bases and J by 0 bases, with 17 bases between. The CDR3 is CASSPSNGQPSGANVLTF. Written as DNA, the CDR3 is TGTGCCAGCAGCCCGTCAAACGGACAGCCCTCTGGGGCCAACGTCCTGACTTTC. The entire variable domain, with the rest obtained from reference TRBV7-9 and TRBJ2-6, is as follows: DTGVSQNPRHKITKRGQNVTFRCDPISEHNRLYWYRQTLGQGPEFLTYFQNEAQLEKSRLLSDRFSAERPKGSFSTLEIQRTEQGDSAMYLCASSPSNGQPSGANVLTFGAGSRLTVL.

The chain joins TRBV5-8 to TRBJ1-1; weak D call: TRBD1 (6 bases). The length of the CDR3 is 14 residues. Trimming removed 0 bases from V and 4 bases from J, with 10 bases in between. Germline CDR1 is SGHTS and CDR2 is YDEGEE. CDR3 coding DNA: TGTGCCAGCAGCTTGGGGGGGGCTGGCACTGAAGCTTTCTTT. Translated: CASSLGGAGTEAFF.

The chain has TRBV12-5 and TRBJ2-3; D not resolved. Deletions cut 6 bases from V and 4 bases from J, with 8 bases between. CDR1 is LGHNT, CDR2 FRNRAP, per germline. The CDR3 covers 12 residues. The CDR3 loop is CASGVGADTQYF. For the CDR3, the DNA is TGTGCTAGTGGGGTAGGAGCAGATACGCAGTATTTT. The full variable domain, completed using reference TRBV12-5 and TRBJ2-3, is DARVTQTPRHKVTEMGQEVTMRCQPILGHNTVFWYRQTMMQGLELLAYFRNRAPLDDSGMPKDRFSAEMPDATLATLKIQPSEPRDSAVYFCASGVGADTQYFGPGTRLTVL.

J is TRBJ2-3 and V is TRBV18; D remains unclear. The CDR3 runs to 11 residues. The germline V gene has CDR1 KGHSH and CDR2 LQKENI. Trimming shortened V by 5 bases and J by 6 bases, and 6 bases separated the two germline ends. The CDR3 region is CASSDPDTQYF. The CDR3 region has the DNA TGTGCCAGCTCAGACCCTGATACGCAGTATTTT.

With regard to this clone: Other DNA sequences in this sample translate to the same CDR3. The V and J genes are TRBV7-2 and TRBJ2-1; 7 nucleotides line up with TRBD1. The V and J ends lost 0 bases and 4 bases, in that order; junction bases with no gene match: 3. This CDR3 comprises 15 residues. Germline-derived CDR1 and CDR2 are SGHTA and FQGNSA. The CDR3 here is CASSLAGGAYNEQFF. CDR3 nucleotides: TGTGCCAGCAGCTTAGCAGGGGGCGCATACAATGAGCAGTTCTTC.

DNA of the CDR3: TGTGCCAGTAGTATAATCATGGGACCGGGCGGGGAGCTGTTTTTT. Its translation is CASSIIMGPGGELFF. The chain employs TRBV19 and TRBJ2-2; either TRBD1 or TRBD2 may fit D (5 bases each). Germline V gene data show CDR1 as LNHDA and CDR2 as SQIVND (reference sequence). This CDR3 comprises 15 residues. The ends were cut back, 2 bases at V and 7 bases at J, with 14 bases in the middle.

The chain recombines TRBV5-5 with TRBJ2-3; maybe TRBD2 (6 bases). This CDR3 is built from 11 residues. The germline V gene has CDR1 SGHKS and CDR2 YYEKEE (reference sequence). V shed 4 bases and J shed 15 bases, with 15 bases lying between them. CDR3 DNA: TGTGCCAGCAGCGAGGGACTGTCCGAATATTTT. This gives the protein CASSEGLSEYF.

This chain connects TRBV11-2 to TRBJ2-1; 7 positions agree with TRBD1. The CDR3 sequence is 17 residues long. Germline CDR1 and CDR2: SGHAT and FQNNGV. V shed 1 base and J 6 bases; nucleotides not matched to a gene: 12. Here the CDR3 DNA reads TGTGCCAGCAGCTTAGGAGGACCAGGGGGTGTGACCAATGAGCAGTTCTTC. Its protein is CASSLGGPGGVTNEQFF. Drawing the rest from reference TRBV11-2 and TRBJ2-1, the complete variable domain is EAGVAQSPRYKIIEKRQSVAFWCNPISGHATLYWYQQILGQGPKLLIQFQNNGVVDDSQLPKDRFSAERLKGVDSTLKIQPAKLEDSAVYLCASSLGGPGGVTNEQFFGPGTRLTVL.

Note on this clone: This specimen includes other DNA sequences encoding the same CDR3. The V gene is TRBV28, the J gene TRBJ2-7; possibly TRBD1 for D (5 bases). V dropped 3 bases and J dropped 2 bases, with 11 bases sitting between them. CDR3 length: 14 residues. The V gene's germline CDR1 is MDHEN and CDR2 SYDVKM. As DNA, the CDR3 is TGTGCCAGCAGTTTGGCAGGGCTTACCTACGAGCAGTACTTC. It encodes CASSLAGLTYEQYF. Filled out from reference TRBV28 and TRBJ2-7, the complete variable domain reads DVKVTQSSRYLVKRTGEKVFLECVQDMDHENMFWYRQDPGLGLRLIYFSYDVKMKEKGDIPEGYSVSREKKERFSLILESASTNQTSMYLCASSLAGLTYEQYFGPGTRLTVT.

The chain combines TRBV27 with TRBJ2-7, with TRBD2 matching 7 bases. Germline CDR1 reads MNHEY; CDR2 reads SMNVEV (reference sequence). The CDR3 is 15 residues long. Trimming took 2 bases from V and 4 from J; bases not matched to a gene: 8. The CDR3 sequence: CASSLGASGRYEQYF. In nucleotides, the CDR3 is TGTGCCAGCAGTTTAGGGGCTAGCGGAAGATACGAGCAGTACTTC.

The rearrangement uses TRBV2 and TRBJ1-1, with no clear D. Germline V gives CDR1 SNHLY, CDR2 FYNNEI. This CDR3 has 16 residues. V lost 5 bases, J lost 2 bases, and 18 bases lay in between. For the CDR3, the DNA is TGTGCCAGCAGTCATACGCGGTCGGAAACTAACACTGAAGCTTTCTTT. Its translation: CASSHTRSETNTEAFF.

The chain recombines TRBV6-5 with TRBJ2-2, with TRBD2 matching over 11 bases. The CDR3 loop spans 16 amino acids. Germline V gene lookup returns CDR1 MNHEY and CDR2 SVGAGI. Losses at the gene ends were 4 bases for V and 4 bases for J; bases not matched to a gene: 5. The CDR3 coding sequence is TGTGCCAGCAGTTTCGGGACTAGCGGACCCACCGGGGAGCTGTTTTTT. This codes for CASSFGTSGPTGELFF.

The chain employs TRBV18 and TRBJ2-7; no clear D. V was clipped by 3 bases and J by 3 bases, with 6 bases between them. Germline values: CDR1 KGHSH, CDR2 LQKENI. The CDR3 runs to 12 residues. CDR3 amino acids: CASSPALYEQYF. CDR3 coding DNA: TGTGCCAGCTCACCCGCGCTCTACGAGCAGTACTTC.

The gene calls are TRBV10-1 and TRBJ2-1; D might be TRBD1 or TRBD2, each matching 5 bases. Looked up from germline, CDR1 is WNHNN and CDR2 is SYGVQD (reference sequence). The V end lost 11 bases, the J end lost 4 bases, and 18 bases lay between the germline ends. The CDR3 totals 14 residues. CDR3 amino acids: CAEGRAVGYNEQFF. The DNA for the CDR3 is TGCGCCGAGGGACGAGCGGTAGGGTACAATGAGCAGTTCTTC.

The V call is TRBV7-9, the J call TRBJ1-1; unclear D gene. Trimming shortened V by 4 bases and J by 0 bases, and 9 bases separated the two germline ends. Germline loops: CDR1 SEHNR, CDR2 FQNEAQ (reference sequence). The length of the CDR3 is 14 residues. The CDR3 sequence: CASSSVIMNTEAFF. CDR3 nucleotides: TGTGCCAGCAGCTCAGTTATCATGAACACTGAAGCTTTCTTT.

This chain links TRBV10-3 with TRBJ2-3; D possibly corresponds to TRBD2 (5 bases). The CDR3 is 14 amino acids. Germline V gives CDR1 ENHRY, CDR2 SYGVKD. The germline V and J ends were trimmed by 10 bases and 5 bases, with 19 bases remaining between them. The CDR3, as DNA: TGTGCCAGCCGAGATCCGGGGTCTGGAGATACGCAGTATTTT. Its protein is CASRDPGSGDTQYF.

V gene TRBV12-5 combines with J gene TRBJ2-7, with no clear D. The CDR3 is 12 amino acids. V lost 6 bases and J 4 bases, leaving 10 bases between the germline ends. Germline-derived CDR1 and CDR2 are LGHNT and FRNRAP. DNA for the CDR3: TGTGCTAGTGGCCCCCCGGTGTACGAGCAGTACTTC. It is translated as CASGPPVYEQYF.

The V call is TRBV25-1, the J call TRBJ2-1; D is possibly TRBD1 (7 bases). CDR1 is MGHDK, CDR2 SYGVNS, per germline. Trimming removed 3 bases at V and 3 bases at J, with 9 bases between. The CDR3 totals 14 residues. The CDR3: CASSERDSYNEQFF. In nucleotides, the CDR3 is TGTGCCAGCAGTGAGCGGGACAGCTACAATGAGCAGTTCTTC.

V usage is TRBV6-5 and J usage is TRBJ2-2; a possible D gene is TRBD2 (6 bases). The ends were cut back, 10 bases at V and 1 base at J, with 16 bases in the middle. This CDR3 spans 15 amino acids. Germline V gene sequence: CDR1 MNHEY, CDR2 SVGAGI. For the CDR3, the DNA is TGTGCCACTGGGGTTAGCGGTGTGAACACCGGGGAGCTGTTTTTT. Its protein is CATGVSGVNTGELFF.

The CDR3 DNA reads TGTGCCAGCAGCTTAGAAACAGGAAGCAATCAGCCCCAGCATTTT. It yields the protein CASSLETGSNQPQHF. The rearrangement links TRBV7-9 to TRBJ1-5; D possibly corresponds to TRBD1 (5 bases). Deletions cut 1 base from V and 1 base from J, with 8 bases between. This CDR3 region has 15 residues. Germline CDR1 and CDR2: SEHNR and FQNEAQ (reference sequence).

CDR3 coding DNA: TGTGCCAGCAGCTTAGGAGGACAGGGGGCCAATCAGCCCCAGCATTTT. As protein: CASSLGGQGANQPQHF. The chain combines TRBV7-9 with TRBJ1-5; 11 bases are shared with TRBD1. V trimming: 1 base; J trimming: 3 bases; junction bases outside the gene matches: 2. CDR3 length: 16 residues. Germline V CDR1 and CDR2: SEHNR, FQNEAQ (reference sequence).

The CDR3 DNA reads TGTGCCAGCAGTTTGACAGGGGCTAGCACAGATACGCAGTATTTT. Translating it yields CASSLTGASTDTQYF. The chain recombines TRBV28 with TRBJ2-3; TRBD1 matches 8 bases. The CDR3 extends over 15 amino acids. Trimming at V came to 3 bases and at J to 0 bases, leaving 2 bases not matched to a gene. CDR1 and CDR2 from the germline V gene are MDHEN and SYDVKM.

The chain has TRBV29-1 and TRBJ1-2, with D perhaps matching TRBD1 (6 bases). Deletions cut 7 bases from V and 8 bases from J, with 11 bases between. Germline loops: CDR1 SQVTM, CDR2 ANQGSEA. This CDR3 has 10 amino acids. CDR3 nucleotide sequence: TGCAGCGCATCGACAGGCGGCTACACCTTC. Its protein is CSASTGGYTF.

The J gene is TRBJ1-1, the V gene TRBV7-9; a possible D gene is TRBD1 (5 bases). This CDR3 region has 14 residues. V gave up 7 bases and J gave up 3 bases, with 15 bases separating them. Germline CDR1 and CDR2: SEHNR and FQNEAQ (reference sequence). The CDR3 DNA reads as TGTGCCAGCACAAACCGGGACGTATACACTGAAGCTTTCTTT. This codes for CASTNRDVYTEAFF. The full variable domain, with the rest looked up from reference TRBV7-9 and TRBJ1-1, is DTGVSQNPRHKITKRGQNVTFRCDPISEHNRLYWYRQTLGQGPEFLTYFQNEAQLEKSRLLSDRFSAERPKGSFSTLEIQRTEQGDSAMYLCASTNRDVYTEAFFGQGTRLTVV.

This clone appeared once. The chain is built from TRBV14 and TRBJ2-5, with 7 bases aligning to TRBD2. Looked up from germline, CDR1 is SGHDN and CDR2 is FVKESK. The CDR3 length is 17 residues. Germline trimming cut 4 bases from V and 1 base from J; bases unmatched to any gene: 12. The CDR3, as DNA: TGTGCCAGCAGCCCACTGCGGGACTATCTTACCCAAGAGACCCAGTACTTC. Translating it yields CASSPLRDYLTQETQYF.

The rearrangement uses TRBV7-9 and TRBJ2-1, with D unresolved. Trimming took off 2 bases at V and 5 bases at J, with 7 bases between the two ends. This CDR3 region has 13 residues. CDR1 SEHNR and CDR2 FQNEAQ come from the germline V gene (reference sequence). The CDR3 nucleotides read TGTGCCAGCAGCTTAATATCGAACAATGAGCAGTTCTTC. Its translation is CASSLISNNEQFF. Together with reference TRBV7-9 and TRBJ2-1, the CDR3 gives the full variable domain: DTGVSQNPRHKITKRGQNVTFRCDPISEHNRLYWYRQTLGQGPEFLTYFQNEAQLEKSRLLSDRFSAERPKGSFSTLEIQRTEQGDSAMYLCASSLISNNEQFFGPGTRLTVL.

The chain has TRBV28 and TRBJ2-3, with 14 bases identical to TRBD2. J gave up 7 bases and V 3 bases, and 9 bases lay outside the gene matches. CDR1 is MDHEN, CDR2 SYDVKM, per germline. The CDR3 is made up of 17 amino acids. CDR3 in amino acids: CASSLGTGLAGVNTQYF. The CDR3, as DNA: TGTGCCAGCAGTTTGGGGACGGGACTAGCGGGAGTAAATACGCAGTATTTT.

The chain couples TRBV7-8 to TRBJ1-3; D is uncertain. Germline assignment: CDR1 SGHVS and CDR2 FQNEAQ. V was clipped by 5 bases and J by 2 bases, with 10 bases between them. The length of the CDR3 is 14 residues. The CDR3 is CASSRLATGNTIYF. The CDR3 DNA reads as TGTGCCAGCAGCCGACTAGCCACTGGAAACACCATATATTTT.